The 19 T cell receptor beta chains in this list originate from one sample, sequenced in a study of T cells in Graves' hyperthyroidism and ophthalmopathy. The source material, RNA transcripts, was used to amplify TCR beta CDR3 regions. HTBI primers were employed in a first-round RT-PCR of the TCR CDR3. TCRdb used MiXCR to reprocess the multiplex PCR reads, holding one entry per CDR3 protein. The data contain 500,000 or so distinct CDR3 sequences, roughly 18% of them singletons. The sample taken for sequencing was blood. These receptor sequences come from a woman younger than 30 with Graves' ophthalmopathy.

This clonotype has just a few counts. The V gene is TRBV7-6, the J gene TRBJ1-1; D uncertain. Trimming took off 1 base at V and 1 base at J, with 13 bases between the two ends. The CDR3 has 16 amino acids. Germline loops: CDR1 SGHVS, CDR2 FNYEAQ. CDR3 in DNA: TGTGCCAGCAGCTTAGGACCACCGGGTTCGAACACTGAAGCTTTCTTT. It codes for CASSLGPPGSNTEAFF.

V is TRBV10-3 and J is TRBJ1-2; weak D call: TRBD1 (5 bases). This CDR3 contains 13 residues. Germline V gene data show CDR1 as ENHRY and CDR2 as SYGVKD. The V gene lost 2 bases and the J gene lost 4 bases, with 8 bases spanning the gap. CDR3 loop: CAISEDSPYGYTF. As DNA, the CDR3 is TGTGCCATCAGTGAGGACAGCCCCTATGGCTACACCTTC.

A word on this clonotype: The limits of the CDR3 on the DNA are not certain, so only TCRdb's listed CDR3 is given. This chain uses TRBV9 with TRBJ1-1. Germline V gives CDR1 SGDLS, CDR2 YYNGEE. A total of 21 residues make up the CDR3, ends included. The CDR3 loop is CASSFYICSANGLRGHTEAFF.

The CDR3 loop is CASSFRTLIFSGANVLTF. In DNA, the CDR3 is TGTGCCAGCAGCTTTAGGACGTTAATATTCTCTGGGGCCAACGTCCTGACTTTC. The chain recombines TRBV7-9 with TRBJ2-6; D is unresolved. Looked up from germline, CDR1 is SEHNR and CDR2 is FQNEAQ (reference sequence). The CDR3 extends over 18 amino acids. The V end was cut by 3 bases, the J end by 0 bases, with 15 bases between.

This clonotype was counted ten times or more. The rearrangement joins TRBV3-1 to TRBJ1-1; 7 nucleotides line up with TRBD1. The CDR3 contains 16 residues. V lost 3 bases and J lost 1; bases outside the gene matches: 8. The germline V gene has CDR1 LGHDT and CDR2 YNNKEL (reference sequence). CDR3 amino acids: CASSHRNRGPNTEAFF. The CDR3 bases are TGTGCCAGCAGCCACCGAAACAGGGGACCGAACACTGAAGCTTTCTTT.

This clonotype was observed many times. This chain links TRBV30 with TRBJ1-2, with TRBD1 matching over 8 bases. The germline V gene encodes CDR1 GTSNPN and CDR2 SVGIG (reference sequence). The CDR3 is 13 residues long. V shed 6 bases and J 6 bases; nucleotides not matched to a gene: 9. Here the CDR3 DNA reads TGTGCCTGCACCCGACAGGGGAGAGATGGCTACACCTTC. Translated, it gives CACTRQGRDGYTF.

This clonotype showed up many times. The genes are TRBV7-9 and TRBJ1-1; 8 bases line up with TRBD1. V trimming: 2 bases; J trimming: 0 bases; junction bases outside the gene matches: 8. This CDR3 is built from 17 residues. Germline CDR1 is SEHNR and CDR2 is FQNEAQ (reference sequence). In DNA, the CDR3 is TGTGCCAGCAGCTTACCTTCCCGGGACAGGCTGAACACTGAAGCTTTCTTT. Its translation is CASSLPSRDRLNTEAFF. The full variable domain, rest sourced from reference TRBV7-9 and TRBJ1-1, is DTGVSQNPRHKITKRGQNVTFRCDPISEHNRLYWYRQTLGQGPEFLTYFQNEAQLEKSRLLSDRFSAERPKGSFSTLEIQRTEQGDSAMYLCASSLPSRDRLNTEAFFGQGTRLTVV.

There are a few counts of this clonotype. The V gene is TRBV30, the J gene TRBJ2-1; weak D call: TRBD1 (6 bases). CDR3 length equals 12 residues. V was clipped by 1 base and J by 7 bases, with 8 bases between them. Germline assignment: CDR1 GTSNPN and CDR2 SVGIG (reference sequence). This CDR3 reads CAWSATGNEQFF. The DNA for the CDR3 is TGTGCCTGGAGTGCCACAGGGAATGAGCAGTTCTTC.

This clonotype was recorded many times. This sequence joins TRBV20-1 and TRBJ1-1, with D unresolved. V lost 4 bases and J lost 7, with 25 bases in between. The length of the CDR3 is 16 residues. CDR1 DFQATT and CDR2 SNEGSKA come from the germline V gene (reference sequence). The CDR3 DNA sequence: TGCAGTGCTACTAGACCGGGAGTCTACTCCCGCCTTGAAGCTTTCTTT. It translates to CSATRPGVYSRLEAFF.

The sample holds a few counts of this clonotype. This chain connects TRBV10-3 to TRBJ1-6, with D perhaps TRBD1 (5 bases). The CDR3 covers 13 residues. Trimming took 7 bases from V and 10 from J, leaving 14 bases between them. Germline V lookup: CDR1 ENHRY, CDR2 SYGVKD. This chain's CDR3 is CAIKVGEGSPLHF. The CDR3 DNA sequence: TGTGCCATCAAAGTGGGGGAGGGATCACCCCTCCACTTT.

In its sample, this clonotype was seen a few times. The chain is built from TRBV6-6 and TRBJ1-5; 8 nucleotides align to TRBD1. The CDR3 has 15 amino acids. Germline values: CDR1 MNHNY, CDR2 SVGAGI (reference sequence). V lost 2 bases and J lost 6; bases outside the gene matches: 6. The CDR3 DNA reads TGTGCCAGCAGTTACGAGACAGGGGTACGTCAGCCCCAGCATTTT. This sequence encodes CASSYETGVRQPQHF.

Ten or more counts support this clonotype. The rearrangement joins TRBV27 to TRBJ2-7; 8 nucleotides line up with TRBD2. The V gene's germline CDR1 is MNHEY and CDR2 SMNVEV (reference sequence). V shed 5 bases, J shed 2 bases, and the junction held 5 bases outside the gene matches. The CDR3 is 14 amino acids. The CDR3 nucleotides are TGTGCCAGCAGTATTAGCGGGACCGCCTACGAGCAGTACTTC. It specifies CASSISGTAYEQYF.

This clonotype was seen a handful of times. The gene calls are TRBV4-2 and TRBJ2-1; D is perhaps TRBD1 (6 bases). CDR1 is LGHNA and CDR2 is YNFKEQ in the germline V gene. The CDR3 is made up of 18 amino acids. The ends were cut back, 3 bases at V and 6 bases at J, with 24 bases in the middle. In DNA, the CDR3 is TGTGCCAGCAGCCAGTCCCCTACAGGGTCACTGGGGAGCAATGAGCAGTTCTTC. This encodes CASSQSPTGSLGSNEQFF.

The chain joins TRBV20-1 to TRBJ2-4; a possible D gene is TRBD2 (6 bases). V lost 6 bases and J 0 bases, leaving 12 bases between the germline ends. The germline CDR1 and CDR2 sequences are DFQATT and SNEGSKA (reference sequence). The CDR3 is 14 amino acids. The CDR3 DNA reads as TGCAGTGCCGCCGCGGAGGGAGCCAAAAACATTCAGTACTTC. Translation gives CSAAAEGAKNIQYF.

This chain joins TRBV4-1 and TRBJ1-1; D is uncertain. Germline CDR1 MGHRA, CDR2 YSYEKL. The ends were cut back, 3 bases at V and 1 base at J, with 15 bases in the middle. CDR3 length equals 16 residues. CDR3 in DNA: TGCGCCAGCAGCCACCCACCTGGTCCGTGGAACACTGAAGCTTTCTTT. This sequence encodes CASSHPPGPWNTEAFF.

Comment on this clonotype: A much bigger clone sits one base away, suggesting this may be a read error. The V gene is TRBV3-1, the J gene TRBJ2-1, with D maybe TRBD2 (6 bases). The V gene lost 1 base and the J gene lost 8 bases, with 15 bases spanning the gap. From germline, CDR1 is LGHDT and CDR2 YNNKEL (reference sequence). The CDR3 is 15 amino acids. Here the CDR3 DNA reads TGTGCCAGCAGCCAAGTCGGGAGTAGGTTAGATGAGCAGTTCTTC. This codes for CASSQVGSRLDEQFF.

V and J are TRBV6-2 or TRBV6-3 and TRBJ1-4; the D gene is possibly TRBD1 (5 bases). The V end lost 8 bases, the J end lost 5 bases, and 12 bases lay between the germline ends. The CDR3 extends over 13 amino acids. CDR1 and CDR2 (germline): MNHEY, SVGEGT. DNA of the CDR3: TGTGCCAGCCGCTTTCAGGGAAATGAAAAACTGTTTTTT. It codes for CASRFQGNEKLFF.

The V gene is TRBV20-1, the J gene TRBJ2-1, with TRBD2 matching 7 bases. J gave up 9 bases and V 1 base, and 9 bases lay outside the gene matches. Germline-derived CDR1 and CDR2 are DFQATT and SNEGSKA (reference sequence). This CDR3 has 14 amino acids. CDR3 sequence (DNA): TGCAGTGCTAGAGGAGGAGCGGGACTCCTTGAGCAGTTCTTC. Protein product: CSARGGAGLLEQFF.

The chain combines TRBV28 with TRBJ2-2, with D tentatively TRBD1 (5 bases). Trimming pared 3 bases from V and 9 bases from J, leaving 11 bases between. This CDR3 has 13 amino acids. Looked up from germline, CDR1 is MDHEN and CDR2 is SYDVKM. CDR3 residues: CASSLPGSRELFF. The CDR3 DNA follows: TGTGCCAGCAGTTTGCCAGGGTCCAGGGAGCTGTTTTTT.